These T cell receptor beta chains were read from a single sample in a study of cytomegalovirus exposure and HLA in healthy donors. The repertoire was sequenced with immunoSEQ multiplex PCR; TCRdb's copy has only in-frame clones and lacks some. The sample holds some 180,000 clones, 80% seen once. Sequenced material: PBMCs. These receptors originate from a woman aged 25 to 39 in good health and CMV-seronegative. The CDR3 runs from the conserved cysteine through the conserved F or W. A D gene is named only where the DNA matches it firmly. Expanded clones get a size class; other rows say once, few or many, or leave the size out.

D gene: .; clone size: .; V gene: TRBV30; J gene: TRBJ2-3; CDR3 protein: CAWRFGGPGTDTQYF; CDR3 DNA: TGTGCCTGGAGATTCGGGGGGCCGGGGACAGATACGCAGTATTTT
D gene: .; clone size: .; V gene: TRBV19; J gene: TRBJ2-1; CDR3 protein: CASTPTRGFYNEQFF; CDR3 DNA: TGTGCCAGTACCCCGACTAGGGGCTTCTACAATGAGCAGTTCTTC
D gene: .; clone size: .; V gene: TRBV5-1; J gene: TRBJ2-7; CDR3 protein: CASSLDTNALYEQYF; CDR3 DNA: TGCGCCAGCAGCCTGGACACTAACGCCCTCTACGAGCAGTACTTC
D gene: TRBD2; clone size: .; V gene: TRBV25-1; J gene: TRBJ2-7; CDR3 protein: CASSEYRASGEQYF; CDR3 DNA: TGTGCCAGCAGTGAATATCGGGCTAGCGGCGAGCAGTACTTC
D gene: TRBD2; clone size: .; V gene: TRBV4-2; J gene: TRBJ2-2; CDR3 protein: CASSQLTSGGNTGELFF; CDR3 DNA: TGTGCCAGCAGCCAGCTAACTAGCGGGGGAAACACCGGGGAGCTGTTTTTT
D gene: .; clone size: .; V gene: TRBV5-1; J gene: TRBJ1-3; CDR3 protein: CASSLASSPSSGNTIYF; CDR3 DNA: TGCGCCAGCAGCTTGGCATCTTCTCCCAGCTCTGGAAACACCATATATTTT
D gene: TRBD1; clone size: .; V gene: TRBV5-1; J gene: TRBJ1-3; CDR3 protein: CASSFLQGSGNTIYF; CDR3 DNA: TGCGCCAGCAGCTTCCTACAGGGGTCTGGAAACACCATATATTTT
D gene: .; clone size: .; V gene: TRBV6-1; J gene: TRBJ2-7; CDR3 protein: CASSATDSYEQYF; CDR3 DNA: TGTGCCAGCAGTGCCACAGACTCCTACGAGCAGTACTTC
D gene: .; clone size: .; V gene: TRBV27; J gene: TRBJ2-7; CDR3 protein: CASSSLGGASYEQYF; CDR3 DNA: TGTGCCAGCAGTTCCCTCGGGGGAGCGTCCTACGAGCAGTACTTC
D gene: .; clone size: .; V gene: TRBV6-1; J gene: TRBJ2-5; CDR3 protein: CASSDPPRETQYF; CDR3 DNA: TGTGCCAGCAGTGACCCCCCCCGAGAGACCCAGTACTTC
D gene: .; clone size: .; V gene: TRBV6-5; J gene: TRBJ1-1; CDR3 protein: CASYRVNTEAFF; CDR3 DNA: TGTGCCAGCTATCGGGTGAACACTGAAGCTTTCTTT
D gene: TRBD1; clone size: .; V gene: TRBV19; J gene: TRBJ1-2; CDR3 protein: CASSIGRTGYGYTF; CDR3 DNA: TGTGCCAGTAGTATAGGACGGACAGGATATGGCTACACCTTC
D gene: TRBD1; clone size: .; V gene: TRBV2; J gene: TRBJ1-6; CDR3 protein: CASWGQGGTLHF; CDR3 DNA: TGTGCCAGCTGGGGACAGGGAGGAACCCTCCACTTT
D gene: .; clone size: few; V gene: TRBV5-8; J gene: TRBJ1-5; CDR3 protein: CASSLVVGPNQPQHF; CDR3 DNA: TGTGCCAGCAGCTTAGTTGTGGGGCCTAATCAGCCCCAGCATTTT
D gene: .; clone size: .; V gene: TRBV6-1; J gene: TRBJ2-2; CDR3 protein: CASSETGTLNTGELFF; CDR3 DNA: TGTGCCAGCAGTGAAACCGGGACATTGAACACCGGGGAGCTGTTTTTT
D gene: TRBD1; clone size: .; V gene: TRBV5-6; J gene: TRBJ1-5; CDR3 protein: CASSLGAGQENQPQHF; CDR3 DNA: TGTGCCAGCAGCTTGGGCGCGGGACAGGAAAATCAGCCCCAGCATTTT
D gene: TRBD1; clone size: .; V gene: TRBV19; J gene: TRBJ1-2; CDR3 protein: CASSTPQGAGYGYTF; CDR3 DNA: TGTGCCAGTAGTACTCCTCAGGGGGCTGGCTATGGCTACACCTTC
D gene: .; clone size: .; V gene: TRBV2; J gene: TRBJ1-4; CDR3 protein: CASSEGYSSLATNEKLFF; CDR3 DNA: TGTGCCAGCAGTGAAGGATATAGCTCACTTGCAACTAATGAAAAACTGTTTTTT
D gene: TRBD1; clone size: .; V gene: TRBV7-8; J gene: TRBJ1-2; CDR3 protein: CASSLEWDRAIGYTF; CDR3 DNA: TGTGCCAGCAGCTTAGAATGGGACAGGGCGATCGGCTACACCTTC
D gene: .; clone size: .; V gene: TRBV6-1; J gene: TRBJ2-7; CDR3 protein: CASRRPNPYEQYF; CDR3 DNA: TGTGCCAGCAGGCGGCCAAATCCCTACGAGCAGTACTTC
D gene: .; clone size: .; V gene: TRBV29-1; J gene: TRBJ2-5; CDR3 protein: CSVGLALETQYF; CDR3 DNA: TGCAGCGTTGGGCTAGCTTTGGAGACCCAGTACTTC
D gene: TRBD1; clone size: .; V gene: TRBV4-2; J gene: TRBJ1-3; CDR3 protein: CASSQAQGAISGNTIYF; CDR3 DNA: TGTGCCAGCAGCCAAGCTCAGGGGGCAATCTCTGGAAACACCATATATTTT
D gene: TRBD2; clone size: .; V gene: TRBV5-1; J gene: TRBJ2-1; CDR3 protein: CASSLEASGANYNEQFF; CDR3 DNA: TGCGCCAGCAGCTTGGAGGCTAGCGGGGCGAACTACAATGAGCAGTTCTTC
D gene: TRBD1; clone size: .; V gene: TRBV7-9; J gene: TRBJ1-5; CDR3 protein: CASSLGTGGSQPQHF; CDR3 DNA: TGTGCCAGCAGCCTTGGGACAGGGGGGAGTCAGCCCCAGCATTTT
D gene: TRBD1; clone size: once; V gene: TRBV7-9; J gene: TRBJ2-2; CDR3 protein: CASSLMQTGEDTGELFF; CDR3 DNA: TGTGCCAGCAGCTTAATGCAGACAGGGGAGGACACCGGGGAGCTGTTTTTT
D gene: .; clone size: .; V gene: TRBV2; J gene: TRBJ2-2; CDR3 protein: CASTLEGGSNTGELFF; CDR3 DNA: TGTGCCAGCACCCTGGAGGGGGGGTCGAACACCGGGGAGCTGTTTTTT
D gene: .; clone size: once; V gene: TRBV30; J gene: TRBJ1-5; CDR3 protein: CAWSLGQVSQPQHF; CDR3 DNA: TGTGCCTGGAGTTTGGGTCAGGTCAGCCAGCCCCAGCATTTT
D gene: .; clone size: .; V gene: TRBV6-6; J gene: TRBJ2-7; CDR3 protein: CASSYSSGGFYEQYF; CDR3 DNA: TGTGCCAGCAGTTACTCTTCGGGGGGCTTCTACGAGCAGTACTTC
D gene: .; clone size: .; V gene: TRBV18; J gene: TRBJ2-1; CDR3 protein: CASSPFAGAEYNEQFF; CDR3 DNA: TGTGCCAGCTCACCATTCGCGGGGGCAGAGTACAATGAGCAGTTCTTC
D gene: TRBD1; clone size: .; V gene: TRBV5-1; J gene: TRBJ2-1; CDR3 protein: CASSLGSQGWDNEQFF; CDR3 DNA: TGCGCCAGCAGCTTGGGGTCACAGGGGTGGGACAATGAGCAGTTCTTC
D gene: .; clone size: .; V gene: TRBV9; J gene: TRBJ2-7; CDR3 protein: CASSVLLCEQYF; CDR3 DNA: TGTGCCAGCAGCGTACTCCTCTGCGAGCAGTACTTC
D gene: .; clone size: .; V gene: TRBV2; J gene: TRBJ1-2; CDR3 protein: CASGQQANYGYTF; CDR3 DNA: TGTGCCAGTGGACAGCAAGCTAACTATGGCTACACCTTC
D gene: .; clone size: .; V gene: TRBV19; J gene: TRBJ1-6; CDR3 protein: CASSTSQGGISNNSPLHF; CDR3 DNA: TGTGCCAGTAGTACCTCCCAGGGAGGTATTTCCAATAATTCACCCCTCCACTTT
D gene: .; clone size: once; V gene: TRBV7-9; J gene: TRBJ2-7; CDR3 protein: CASSSGGTARQYF; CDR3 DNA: TGTGCCAGCAGCTCCGGAGGGACAGCGCGGCAGTACTTC
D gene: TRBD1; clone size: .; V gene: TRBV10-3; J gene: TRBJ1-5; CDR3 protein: CAIRDTGGGQPQHF; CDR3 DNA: TGTGCCATCAGGGATACAGGGGGGGGTCAGCCCCAGCATTTT
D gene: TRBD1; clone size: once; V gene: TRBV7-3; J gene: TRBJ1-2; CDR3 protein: CASSLDRESDYTF; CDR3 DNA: TGTGCCAGCAGCTTAGACAGGGAGTCAGACTACACCTTC
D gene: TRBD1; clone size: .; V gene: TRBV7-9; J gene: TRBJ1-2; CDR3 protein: CASSNRDRATLYGYTF; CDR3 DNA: TGTGCCAGCAGCAATCGAGACAGGGCGACGCTCTATGGCTACACCTTC
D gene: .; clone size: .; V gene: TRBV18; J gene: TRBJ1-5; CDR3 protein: CASSPDNRPQHF; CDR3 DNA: TGTGCCAGCTCACCGGACAATCGGCCCCAGCATTTT
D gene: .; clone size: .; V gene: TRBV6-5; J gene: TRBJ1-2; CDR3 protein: CASIPGRGNGYTF; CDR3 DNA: TGTGCCAGCATCCCGGGAAGGGGGAATGGCTACACCTTC
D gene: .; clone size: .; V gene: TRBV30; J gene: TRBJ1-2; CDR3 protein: CAWRGEPGSTF; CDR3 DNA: TGTGCCTGGAGAGGGGAACCCGGTAGCACCTTC
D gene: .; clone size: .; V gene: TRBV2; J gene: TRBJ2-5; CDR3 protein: CASIRLRSSQETQYF; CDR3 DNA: TGTGCCAGCATCCGACTGCGCTCGAGCCAAGAGACCCAGTACTTC
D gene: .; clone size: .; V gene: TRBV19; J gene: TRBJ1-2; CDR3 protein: CASNTGKFHGYTF; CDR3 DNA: TGTGCCAGTAACACAGGGAAATTCCATGGCTACACCTTC
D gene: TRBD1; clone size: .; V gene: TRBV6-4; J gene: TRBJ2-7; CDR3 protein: CASSDRWDRPFPSYEQYF; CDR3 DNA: TGTGCCAGCAGTGACCGATGGGACAGACCTTTCCCCAGTTACGAGCAGTACTTC
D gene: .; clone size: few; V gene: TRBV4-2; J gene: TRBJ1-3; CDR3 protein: CASSLGSPTGVGGNTIYF; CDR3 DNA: TGTGCCAGCAGCCTCGGTAGCCCCACCGGGGTGGGTGGAAACACCATATATTTT
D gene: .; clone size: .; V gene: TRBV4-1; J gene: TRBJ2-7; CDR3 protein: CASSFSTGSLSYEQYF; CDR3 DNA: TGCGCCAGCAGCTTTTCAACAGGGAGTTTGTCATACGAGCAGTACTTC